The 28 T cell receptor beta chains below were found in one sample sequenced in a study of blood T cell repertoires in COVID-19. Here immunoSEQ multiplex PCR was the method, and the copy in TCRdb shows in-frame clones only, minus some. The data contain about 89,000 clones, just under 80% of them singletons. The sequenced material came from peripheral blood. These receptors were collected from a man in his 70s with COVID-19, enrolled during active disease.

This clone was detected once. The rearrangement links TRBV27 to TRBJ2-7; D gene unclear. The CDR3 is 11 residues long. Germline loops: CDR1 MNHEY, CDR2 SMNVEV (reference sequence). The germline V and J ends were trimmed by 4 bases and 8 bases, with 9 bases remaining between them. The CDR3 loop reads CASSSQSQQYF. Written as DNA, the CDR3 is TGTGCCAGCAGTTCACAGTCCCAGCAGTACTTC.

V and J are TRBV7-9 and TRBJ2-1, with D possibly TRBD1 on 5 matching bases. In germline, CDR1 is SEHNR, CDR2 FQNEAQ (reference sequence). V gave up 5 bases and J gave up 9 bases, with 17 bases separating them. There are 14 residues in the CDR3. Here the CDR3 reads CASSLRGIFGEQFF. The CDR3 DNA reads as TGTGCCAGCAGCCTTAGGGGCATCTTCGGTGAGCAGTTCTTC.

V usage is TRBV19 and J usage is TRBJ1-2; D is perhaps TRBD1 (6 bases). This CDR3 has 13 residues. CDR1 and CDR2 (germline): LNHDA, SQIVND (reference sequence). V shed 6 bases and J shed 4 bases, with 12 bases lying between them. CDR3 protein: CASRDSRLYGYTF. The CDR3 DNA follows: TGTGCCAGTAGGGACAGCCGTCTCTATGGCTACACCTTC. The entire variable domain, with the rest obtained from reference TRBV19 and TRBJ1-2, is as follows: DGGITQSPKYLFRKEGQNVTLSCEQNLNHDAMYWYRQDPGQGLRLIYYSQIVNDFQKGDIAEGYSVSREKKESFPLTVTSAQKNPTAFYLCASRDSRLYGYTFGSGTRLTVV.

CDR3 nucleotide sequence: TGTGCCAGCAGCCTCGGAGGGGCGGGCACTGAAGCTTTCTTT. Amino acids: CASSLGGAGTEAFF. V is TRBV14 and J is TRBJ1-1; maybe TRBD1 (5 bases). The germline gives CDR1 SGHDN, CDR2 FVKESK. The CDR3 loop spans 14 amino acids. Trimming took 4 bases from V and 4 from J, leaving 13 bases between them.

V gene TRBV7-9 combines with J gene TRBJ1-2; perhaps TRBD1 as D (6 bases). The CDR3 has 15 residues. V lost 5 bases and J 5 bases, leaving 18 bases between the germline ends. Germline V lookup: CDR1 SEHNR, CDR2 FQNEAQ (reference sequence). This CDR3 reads CASSPDRTEGYGYTF. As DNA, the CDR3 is TGTGCCAGCAGCCCTGACAGGACAGAAGGTTATGGCTACACCTTC.

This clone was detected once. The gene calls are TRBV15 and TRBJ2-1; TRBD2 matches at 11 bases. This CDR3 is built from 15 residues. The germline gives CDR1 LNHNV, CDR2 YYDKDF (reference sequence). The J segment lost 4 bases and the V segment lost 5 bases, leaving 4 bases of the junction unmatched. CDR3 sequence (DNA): TGTGCCACCAGCTGGCCTAGCGGGGGGTACAATGAGCAGTTCTTC. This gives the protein CATSWPSGGYNEQFF.

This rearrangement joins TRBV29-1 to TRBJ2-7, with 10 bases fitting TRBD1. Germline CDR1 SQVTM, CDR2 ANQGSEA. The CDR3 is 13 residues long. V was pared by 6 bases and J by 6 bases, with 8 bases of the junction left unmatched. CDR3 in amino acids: CSVSGTGVVEQYF. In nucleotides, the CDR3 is TGCAGCGTGTCCGGGACAGGGGTAGTCGAGCAGTACTTC.

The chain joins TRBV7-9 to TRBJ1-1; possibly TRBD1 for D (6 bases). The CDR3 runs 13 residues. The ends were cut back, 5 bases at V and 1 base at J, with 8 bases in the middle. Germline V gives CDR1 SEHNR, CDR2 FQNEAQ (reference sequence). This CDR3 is CASSLQGNTEAFF. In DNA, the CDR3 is TGTGCCAGCAGCCTACAGGGGAACACTGAAGCTTTCTTT.

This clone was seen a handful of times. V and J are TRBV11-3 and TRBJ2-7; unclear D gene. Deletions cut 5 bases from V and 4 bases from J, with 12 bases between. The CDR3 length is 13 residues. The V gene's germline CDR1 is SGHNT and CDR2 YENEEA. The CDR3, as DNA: TGTGCCAGCAGCGAAGCTCAAGCTTACGAGCAGTACTTC. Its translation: CASSEAQAYEQYF.

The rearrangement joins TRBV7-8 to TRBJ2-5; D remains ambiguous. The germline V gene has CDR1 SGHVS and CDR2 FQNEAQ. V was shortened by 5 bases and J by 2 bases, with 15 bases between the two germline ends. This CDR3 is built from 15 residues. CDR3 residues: CASSPKGGTQETQYF. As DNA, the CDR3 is TGTGCCAGCAGCCCAAAAGGCGGAACTCAAGAGACCCAGTACTTC.

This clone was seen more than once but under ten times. The CDR3 coding sequence is TGTGCCAGCAGCAAAAACCCCACAGGGCCCCAAGAGACCCAGTACTTC. The encoded protein is CASSKNPTGPQETQYF. V and J are TRBV6-6 and TRBJ2-5; tentative D call: TRBD1 (6 bases). With 6 bases removed from V and 1 base from J, the gap between germline ends came to 18 bases. Germline-derived CDR1 and CDR2 are MNHNY and SVGAGI (reference sequence). The CDR3 is 16 residues long.

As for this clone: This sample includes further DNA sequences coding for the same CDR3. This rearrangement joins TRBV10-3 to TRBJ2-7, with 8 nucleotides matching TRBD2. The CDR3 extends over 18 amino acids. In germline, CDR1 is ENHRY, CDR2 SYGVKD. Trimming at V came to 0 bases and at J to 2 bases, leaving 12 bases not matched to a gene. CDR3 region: CAISESKARAGVPYEQYF. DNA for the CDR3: TGTGCCATCAGTGAGTCGAAAGCGCGAGCGGGGGTCCCCTACGAGCAGTACTTC.

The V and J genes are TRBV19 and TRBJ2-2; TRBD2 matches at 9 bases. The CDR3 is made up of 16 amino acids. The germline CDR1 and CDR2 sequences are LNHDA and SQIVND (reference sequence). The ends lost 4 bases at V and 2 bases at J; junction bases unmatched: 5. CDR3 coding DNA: TGTGCCAGTAGTAGTAGCGGGGGACCTAACACCGGGGAGCTGTTTTTT. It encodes CASSSSGGPNTGELFF. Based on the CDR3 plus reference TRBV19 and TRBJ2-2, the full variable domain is DGGITQSPKYLFRKEGQNVTLSCEQNLNHDAMYWYRQDPGQGLRLIYYSQIVNDFQKGDIAEGYSVSREKKESFPLTVTSAQKNPTAFYLCASSSSGGPNTGELFFGEGSRLTVL.

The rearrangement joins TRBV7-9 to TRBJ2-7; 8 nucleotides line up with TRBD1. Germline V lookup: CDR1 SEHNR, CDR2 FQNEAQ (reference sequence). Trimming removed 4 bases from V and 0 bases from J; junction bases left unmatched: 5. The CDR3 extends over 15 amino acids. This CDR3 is CASSSTGQGSYEQYF. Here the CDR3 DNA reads TGTGCCAGCAGCTCGACAGGACAGGGCTCCTACGAGCAGTACTTC.

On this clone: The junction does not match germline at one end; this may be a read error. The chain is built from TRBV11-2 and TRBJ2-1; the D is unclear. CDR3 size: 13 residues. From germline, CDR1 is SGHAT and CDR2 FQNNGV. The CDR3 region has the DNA TGTGCCAGCAGCTTACGGTCCTTCAATGAGCAGTTCTTC. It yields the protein CASSLRSFNEQFF.

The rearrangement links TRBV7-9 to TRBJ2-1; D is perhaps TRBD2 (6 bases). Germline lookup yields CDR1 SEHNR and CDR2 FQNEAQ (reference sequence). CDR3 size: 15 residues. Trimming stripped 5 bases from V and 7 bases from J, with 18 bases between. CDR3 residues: CASSPKIRLGNEQFF. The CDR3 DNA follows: TGTGCCAGCAGCCCAAAGATAAGACTAGGGAATGAGCAGTTCTTC.

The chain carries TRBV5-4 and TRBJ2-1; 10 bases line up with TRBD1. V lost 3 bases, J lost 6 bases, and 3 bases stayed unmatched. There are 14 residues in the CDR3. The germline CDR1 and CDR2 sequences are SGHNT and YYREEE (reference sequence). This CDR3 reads CASSSRTGGNEQFF. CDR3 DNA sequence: TGTGCCAGCAGCTCTCGGACAGGGGGCAATGAGCAGTTCTTC.

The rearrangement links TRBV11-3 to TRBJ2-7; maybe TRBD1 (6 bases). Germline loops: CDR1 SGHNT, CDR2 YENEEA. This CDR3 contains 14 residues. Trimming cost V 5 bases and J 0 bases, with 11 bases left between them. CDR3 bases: TGTGCCAGCAGCCAAGGGGGTAGCTCCTACGAGCAGTACTTC. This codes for CASSQGGSSYEQYF.

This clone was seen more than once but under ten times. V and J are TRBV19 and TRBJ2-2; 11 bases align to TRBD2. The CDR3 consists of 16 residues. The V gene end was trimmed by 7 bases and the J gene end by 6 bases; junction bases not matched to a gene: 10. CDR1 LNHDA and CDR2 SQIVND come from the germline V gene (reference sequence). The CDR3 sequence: CASKGISGRASGELFF. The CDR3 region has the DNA TGTGCCAGTAAGGGGATTAGCGGGAGGGCCTCCGGGGAGCTGTTTTTT.

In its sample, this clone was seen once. In nucleotides, the CDR3 is TGTGCCAGCAGTTACGTCCGGGGGTACACCGGGGAGCTGTTTTTT. Residues: CASSYVRGYTGELFF. This chain uses TRBV6-6 with TRBJ2-2, with D perhaps matching TRBD2 (6 bases). This CDR3 spans 15 amino acids. Germline loops: CDR1 MNHNY, CDR2 SVGAGI (reference sequence). Trimming removed 2 bases at V and 3 bases at J, with 10 bases between.

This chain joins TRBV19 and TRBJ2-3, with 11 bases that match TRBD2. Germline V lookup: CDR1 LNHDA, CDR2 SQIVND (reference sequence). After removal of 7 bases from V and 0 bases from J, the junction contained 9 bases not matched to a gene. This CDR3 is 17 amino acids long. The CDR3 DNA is TGTGCCAGTACTAGCGGGAGGCTGGCCTCTAGCACAGATACGCAGTATTTT. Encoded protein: CASTSGRLASSTDTQYF.

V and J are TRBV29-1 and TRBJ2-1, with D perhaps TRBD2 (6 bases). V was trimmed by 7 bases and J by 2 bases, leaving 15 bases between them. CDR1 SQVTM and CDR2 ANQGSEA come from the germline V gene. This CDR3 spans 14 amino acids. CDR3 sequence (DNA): TGCAGCGCCGGGGCGGGCGGGGCCTACAATGAGCAGTTCTTC. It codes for CSAGAGGAYNEQFF.

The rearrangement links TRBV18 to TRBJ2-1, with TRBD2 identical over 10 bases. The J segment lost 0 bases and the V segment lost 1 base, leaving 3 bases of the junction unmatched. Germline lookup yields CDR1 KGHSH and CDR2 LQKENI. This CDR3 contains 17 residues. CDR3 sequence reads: CASSPRPSGSSYNEQFF. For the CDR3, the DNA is TGTGCCAGCTCACCACGACCTAGCGGGAGCTCCTACAATGAGCAGTTCTTC.

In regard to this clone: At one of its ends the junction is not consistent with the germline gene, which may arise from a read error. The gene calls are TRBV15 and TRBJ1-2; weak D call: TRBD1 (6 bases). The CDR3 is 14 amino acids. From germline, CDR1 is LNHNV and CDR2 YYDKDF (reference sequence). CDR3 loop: CATSRGQGSYGYTF. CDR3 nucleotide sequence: TGTGCCACCAGTAGAGGGCAGGGGTCCTATGGCTACACCTTC.

This CDR3 is CASTPDSSNQPQHF. The CDR3 DNA sequence: TGTGCCAGCACCCCGGACAGCAGCAATCAGCCCCAGCATTTT. J is TRBJ1-5 and V is TRBV6-5; tentatively, D is TRBD1 (6 bases). The CDR3 has 14 residues. The germline V gene has CDR1 MNHEY and CDR2 SVGAGI. The V end lost 7 bases, the J end lost 1 base, and 11 bases lay between the germline ends.

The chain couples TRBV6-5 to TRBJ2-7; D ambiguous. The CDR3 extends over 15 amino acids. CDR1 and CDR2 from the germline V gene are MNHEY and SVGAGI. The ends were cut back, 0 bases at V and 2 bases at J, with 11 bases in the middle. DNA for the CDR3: TGTGCCAGCAGTTACTCGAGTCGAGGTACCTACGAGCAGTACTTC. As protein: CASSYSSRGTYEQYF.

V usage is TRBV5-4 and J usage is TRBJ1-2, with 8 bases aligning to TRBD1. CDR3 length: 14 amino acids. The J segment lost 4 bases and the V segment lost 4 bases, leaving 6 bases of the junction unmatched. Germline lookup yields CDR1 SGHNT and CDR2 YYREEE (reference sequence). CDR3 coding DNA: TGTGCCAGCAGCCCTACCGGGACAGGCTATGGCTACACCTTC. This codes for CASSPTGTGYGYTF.

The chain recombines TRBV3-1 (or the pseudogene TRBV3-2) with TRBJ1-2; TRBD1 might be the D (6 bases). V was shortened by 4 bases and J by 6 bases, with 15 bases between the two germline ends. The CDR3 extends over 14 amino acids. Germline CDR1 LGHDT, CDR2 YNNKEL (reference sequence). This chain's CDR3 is CASSLKGGGNGYTF. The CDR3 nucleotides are TGTGCCAGCAGCCTAAAGGGAGGGGGAAATGGCTACACCTTC.